The 19 T cell receptor beta chains given below trace back to one sample, sequenced in a study of technical replicates of blood from a handful of donors. Produced via immunoSEQ multiplex PCR; TCRdb's table is partial and in-frame only. Of about 100,000 clones in the sample, nearly 97% were seen once. Sequenced: T cells isolated from PBMCs. These receptors originate from a human donor in good health.

This clone appeared a single time. V is TRBV6-5 and J is TRBJ2-3; D may be TRBD2 (5 bases). The ends were cut back, 5 bases at V and 6 bases at J, with 15 bases in the middle. Germline V lookup: CDR1 MNHEY, CDR2 SVGAGI. This CDR3 comprises 14 residues. The CDR3 nucleotides are TGTGCCAGCAGTACCCCGGGGAGTCGGGATACGCAGTATTTT. Translation gives CASSTPGSRDTQYF.

Here the CDR3 reads CASSGRLAGYTDTQYF. The CDR3 DNA follows: TGTGCCAGCAGTGGCAGACTAGCGGGGTACACAGATACGCAGTATTTT. The genes are TRBV6-1 and TRBJ2-3; 11 nucleotides align to TRBD2. The CDR3 spans 16 residues. The germline V gene has CDR1 MNHNS and CDR2 SASEGT. V lost 4 bases and J lost 2; bases outside the gene matches: 5.

This clone showed up just once. This chain joins TRBV5-1 and TRBJ2-7; D unresolved. Trimming shortened V by 4 bases and J by 3 bases, and 11 bases separated the two germline ends. The CDR3 extends over 13 amino acids. Germline V gives CDR1 SGHRS, CDR2 YFSETQ. CDR3: CASSQTMNYEQYF. The CDR3 DNA follows: TGCGCCAGCAGCCAAACTATGAACTACGAGCAGTACTTC.

The rearrangement uses TRBV30 and TRBJ1-1, with no clear D. Germline CDR1 reads GTSNPN; CDR2 reads SVGIG (reference sequence). Between the trimmed V and J ends, which lost 1 base and 7 bases, there was a span of 7 bases. The CDR3 is 11 residues long. CDR3 DNA sequence: TGTGCCTGGAGTGATTTCGGTGAAGCTTTCTTT. This sequence encodes CAWSDFGEAFF.

This clone was seen a few times. The chain uses TRBV2 and TRBJ1-5; the match to TRBD1 covers 7 bases. Germline trimming cut 8 bases from V and 4 bases from J; bases unmatched to any gene: 5. CDR1 SNHLY and CDR2 FYNNEI come from the germline V gene. This CDR3 is built from 13 residues. The chain's CDR3 is CASVGTENQPQHF. The CDR3 coding sequence is TGTGCCAGCGTCGGGACAGAAAATCAGCCCCAGCATTTT.

The V and J genes are TRBV15 and TRBJ2-5, with 7 bases identical to TRBD1. The CDR3 is 15 amino acids. Germline CDR1 LNHNV, CDR2 YYDKDF (reference sequence). V lost 1 base to trimming and J lost 2 bases; unmatched junction nucleotides: 4. The CDR3 protein is CATSRVPRGQETQYF. The CDR3 nucleotides are TGTGCCACCAGCAGAGTTCCCAGGGGGCAAGAGACCCAGTACTTC.

J is TRBJ2-7 and V is TRBV2, with 8 bases aligning to TRBD1. The J segment lost 2 bases and the V segment lost 11 bases, leaving 5 bases of the junction unmatched. The CDR3 has 12 residues. Germline CDR1 is SNHLY and CDR2 is FYNNEI. CDR3 loop: CAGQGFAYEQYF. As DNA, the CDR3 is TGTGCCGGACAGGGTTTCGCCTACGAGCAGTACTTC.

V gene TRBV4-1 combines with J gene TRBJ2-3; the D gene is possibly TRBD2 (5 bases). The germline V gene has CDR1 MGHRA and CDR2 YSYEKL. The CDR3 contains 16 residues. The V and J ends lost 3 bases and 1 base respectively, with 14 bases between them. In DNA form, the CDR3 reads TGCGCCAGCAGCCAGGGTTGGAGTAGCGGCACAGATACGCAGTATTTT. Translation: CASSQGWSSGTDTQYF.

The V and J genes are TRBV7-8 and TRBJ2-2; D is unclear. V dropped 3 bases and J dropped 5 bases, with 19 bases sitting between them. This CDR3 has 17 amino acids. Germline assignment: CDR1 SGHVS and CDR2 FQNEAQ. CDR3 amino acids: CASSFRWQNSRTGELFF. The CDR3 nucleotides read TGTGCCAGCAGCTTCAGATGGCAAAACTCGAGGACCGGGGAGCTGTTTTTT.

The chain employs TRBV6-6 and TRBJ1-5; D is possibly TRBD1 (5 bases). Germline CDR1 reads MNHNY; CDR2 reads SVGAGI (reference sequence). CDR3 size: 16 residues. V was cut by 4 bases and J by 5 bases, with 18 bases left in between. CDR3: CASSLRFVGGDQPQHF. The DNA of the CDR3 is TGTGCCAGCAGTTTAAGGTTCGTCGGAGGGGATCAGCCCCAGCATTTT.

This chain uses TRBV4-1 with TRBJ1-2; D gene ambiguous. V was trimmed by 1 base and J by 0 bases, leaving 9 bases between them. CDR3 length: 15 residues. CDR1 is MGHRA, CDR2 YSYEKL, per germline. The CDR3 loop is CASSQGQQSNYGYTF. CDR3 bases: TGCGCCAGCAGCCAAGGACAACAGTCTAACTATGGCTACACCTTC.

The chain carries TRBV7-3 and TRBJ1-1; weak D call: TRBD1 (6 bases). Germline-derived CDR1 and CDR2 are SGHTA and FQGTGA. V was shortened by 5 bases and J by 3 bases, with 13 bases between the two germline ends. The CDR3 has 14 amino acids. CDR3: CASSPTGTHTEAFF. The CDR3, as DNA: TGTGCCAGCAGCCCAACAGGGACCCACACTGAAGCTTTCTTT.

This clone was observed a handful of times. The chain combines TRBV7-3 with TRBJ1-1; D not certain. V was pared by 1 base and J by 0 bases, with 12 bases between. The CDR3 loop spans 16 amino acids. Per the germline V gene, CDR1 is SGHTA and CDR2 is FQGTGA. The CDR3 nucleotides read TGTGCCAGCAGCTTAAGGGGTGGGAGCATGAACACTGAAGCTTTCTTT. This codes for CASSLRGGSMNTEAFF.

The chain employs TRBV7-9 and TRBJ2-1; 7 positions agree with TRBD2. The CDR3 has 13 amino acids. V lost 6 bases to trimming and J lost 6 bases; unmatched junction nucleotides: 5. Germline CDR1 reads SEHNR; CDR2 reads FQNEAQ (reference sequence). The CDR3 DNA sequence: TGTGCCAGCAGTCTCGGGACTATCAATGAGCAGTTCTTC. It yields the protein CASSLGTINEQFF.

The rearrangement uses TRBV7-9 and TRBJ1-1; no firm D call. This CDR3 has 12 residues. V lost 6 bases and J lost 1, with 6 bases in between. From germline, CDR1 is SEHNR and CDR2 FQNEAQ (reference sequence). The CDR3 sequence: CASRAENTEAFF. As DNA, the CDR3 is TGTGCCAGCAGGGCAGAGAACACTGAAGCTTTCTTT.

The chain has TRBV19 and TRBJ2-7; tentatively, D is TRBD2 (6 bases). CDR1 and CDR2 (germline): LNHDA, SQIVND (reference sequence). The CDR3 sequence is 18 residues long. V was clipped by 3 bases and J by 0 bases, with 21 bases between them. The CDR3 spells CASSIRALAAQISYEQYF. The CDR3 DNA reads as TGTGCCAGTAGTATTCGGGCGTTAGCGGCGCAGATCTCCTACGAGCAGTACTTC.

The V gene is TRBV2, the J gene TRBJ2-5, with 9 bases fitting TRBD2. Germline CDR1 SNHLY, CDR2 FYNNEI. This CDR3 region has 15 residues. The trim removed 5 bases at V and 5 bases at J, leaving 9 bases unmatched. The CDR3 loop reads CASSSGLAYSETQYF. The CDR3 nucleotides read TGTGCCAGCAGTTCCGGACTAGCGTATAGTGAGACCCAGTACTTC. The complete variable domain, with remaining parts taken from reference TRBV2 and TRBJ2-5, reads EPEVTQTPSHQVTQMGQEVILRCVPISNHLYFYWYRQILGQKVEFLVSFYNNEISEKSEIFDDQFSVERPDGSNFTLKIRSTKLEDSAMYFCASSSGLAYSETQYFGPGTRLLVL.

The rearrangement joins TRBV11-2 to TRBJ2-1, with D perhaps TRBD2 (6 bases). The V and J ends lost 5 bases and 2 bases respectively, with 13 bases between them. The V gene's germline CDR1 is SGHAT and CDR2 FQNNGV. This CDR3 has 15 amino acids. The CDR3 is CASSTLAATYNEQFF. CDR3 sequence (DNA): TGTGCCAGCAGCACACTAGCAGCCACCTACAATGAGCAGTTCTTC.

This clone was observed a few times. This chain uses TRBV7-9 with TRBJ1-1, with a tentative D call TRBD1 (5 bases). This CDR3 comprises 14 residues. The V gene's germline CDR1 is SEHNR and CDR2 FQNEAQ (reference sequence). Trimming pared 3 bases from V and 1 base from J, leaving 9 bases between. DNA of the CDR3: TGTGCCAGCAGCTTCGGAACAGGGAACACTGAAGCTTTCTTT. It translates to CASSFGTGNTEAFF.